This TCR beta chain was sequenced for a study of T cell responses to AZD1222 COVID-19 vaccine. Overall study findings and caveats: When two AZD1222 doses had been given, Spike-specific TCR breadth and depth rose. Mostly white British, mostly female donors; authors suggested clonal diversity may be underestimated. Among spike-specific TCRs, nearly half reportedly target unmutated variant regions. None of the repertoires were sampled until the peak T cell response had passed.

Clones were read by immunoSEQ multiplex PCR, and TCRdb kept only the in-frame ones, dropping some. Seen here are around 180,000 clones, around 87% observed once, and the top ten hold under 3.5%. In the case of this clone: The antigen is undetermined.

Trimming left V 5 bases short and J 3 bases short, with 14 bases between. CDR1 is SGHAT, CDR2 FQNNGV, per germline. There are 14 residues in the CDR3. Sequences were derived from peripheral blood, sampled on day 0 of MenACWY control vaccination. The chain joins TRBV11-2 to TRBJ2-7; D not resolved. This sequence originates from an adult in good health. This CDR3 is CASSPTVPFYEQYF. The CDR3 bases are TGTGCCAGCAGCCCAACAGTACCCTTCTACGAGCAGTACTTC.